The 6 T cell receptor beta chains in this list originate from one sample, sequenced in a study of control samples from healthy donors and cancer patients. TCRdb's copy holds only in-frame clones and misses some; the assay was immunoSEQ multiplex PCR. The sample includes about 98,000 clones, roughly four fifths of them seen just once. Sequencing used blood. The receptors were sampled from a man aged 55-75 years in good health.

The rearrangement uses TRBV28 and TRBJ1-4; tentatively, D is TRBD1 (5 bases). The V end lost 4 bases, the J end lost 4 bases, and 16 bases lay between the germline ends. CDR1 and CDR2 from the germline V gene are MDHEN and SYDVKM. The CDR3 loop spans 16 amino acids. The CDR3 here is CASSYLQGGGNEKLFF. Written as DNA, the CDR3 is TGTGCCAGCAGTTACCTCCAGGGTGGGGGTAATGAAAAACTGTTTTTT.

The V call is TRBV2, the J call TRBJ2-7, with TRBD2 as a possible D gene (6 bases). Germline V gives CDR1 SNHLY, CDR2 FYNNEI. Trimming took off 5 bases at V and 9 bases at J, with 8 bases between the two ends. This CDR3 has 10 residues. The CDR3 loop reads CASSPGGQYF. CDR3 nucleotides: TGTGCCAGCAGTCCCGGGGGGCAGTACTTC.

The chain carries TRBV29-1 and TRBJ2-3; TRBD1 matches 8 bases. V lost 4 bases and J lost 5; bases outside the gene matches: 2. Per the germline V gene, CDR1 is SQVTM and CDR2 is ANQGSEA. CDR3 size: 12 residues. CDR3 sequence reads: CSVGQGRDTQYF. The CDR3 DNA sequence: TGCAGCGTTGGACAGGGGAGAGATACGCAGTATTTT.

CDR3 nucleotides: TGTGCCAGTAGTATTCCGGGAGGGGGCTACAATGAGCAGTTCTTC. This gives the protein CASSIPGGGYNEQFF. The chain carries TRBV19 and TRBJ2-1, with TRBD2 identical over 8 bases. Germline assignment: CDR1 LNHDA and CDR2 SQIVND (reference sequence). This CDR3 region has 15 residues. The trim removed 3 bases at V and 3 bases at J, leaving 4 bases unmatched.

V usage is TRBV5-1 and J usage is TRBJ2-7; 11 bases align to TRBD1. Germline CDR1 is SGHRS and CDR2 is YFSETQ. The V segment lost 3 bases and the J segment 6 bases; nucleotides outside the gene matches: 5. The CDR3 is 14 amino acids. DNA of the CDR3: TGCGCCAGCAGCTCTGGACAGGGGGCGGTCGAGCAGTACTTC. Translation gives CASSSGQGAVEQYF.

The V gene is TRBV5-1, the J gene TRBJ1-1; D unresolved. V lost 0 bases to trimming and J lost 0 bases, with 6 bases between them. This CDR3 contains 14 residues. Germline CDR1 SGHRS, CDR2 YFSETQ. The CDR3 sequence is CASSLDGLNTEAFF. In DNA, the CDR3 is TGCGCCAGCAGCTTGGATGGGTTGAACACTGAAGCTTTCTTT.